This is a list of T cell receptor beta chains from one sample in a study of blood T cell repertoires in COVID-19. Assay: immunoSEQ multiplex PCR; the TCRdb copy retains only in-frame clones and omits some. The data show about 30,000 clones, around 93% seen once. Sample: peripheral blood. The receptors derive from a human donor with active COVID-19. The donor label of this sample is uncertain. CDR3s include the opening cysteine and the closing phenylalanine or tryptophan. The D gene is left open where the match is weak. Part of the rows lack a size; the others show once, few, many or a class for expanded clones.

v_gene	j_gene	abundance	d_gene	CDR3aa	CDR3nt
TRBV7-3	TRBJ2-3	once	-	CASSWTASPSGQYF	TGTGCCAGCAGCTGGACAGCATCGCCCAGCGGGCAGTATTTT
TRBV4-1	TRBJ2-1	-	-	CASSQVGTGYNEQFF	TGCGCCAGCAGCCAAGTAGGAACAGGGTACAATGAGCAGTTCTTC
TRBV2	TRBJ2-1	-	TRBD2	CASSESGSFYNEQFF	TGTGCCAGCAGTGAGAGCGGGAGTTTTTACAATGAGCAGTTCTTC
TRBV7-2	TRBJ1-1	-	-	CASSFPGDQGTEAFF	TGTGCCAGCAGCTTCCCGGGGGACCAGGGCACTGAAGCTTTCTTT
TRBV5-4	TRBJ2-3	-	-	CASSASYSDTQYF	TGTGCCAGCAGCGCGTCTTATTCGGATACGCAGTATTTT
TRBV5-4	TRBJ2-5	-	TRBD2	CASTQGLAVQETQYF	TGTGCCAGCACCCAGGGACTAGCGGTCCAAGAGACCCAGTACTTC
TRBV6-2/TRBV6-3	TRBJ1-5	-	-	CASSYGQNWDQPQHF	TGTGCCAGCAGTTACGGGCAGAATTGGGATCAGCCCCAGCATTTT
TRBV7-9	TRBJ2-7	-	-	CASSLDFGAGFLHF	TGTGCCAGCAGCTTAGATTTCGGTGCCGGGTTTTTGCACTTC
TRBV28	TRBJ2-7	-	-	CASSYTYEQYF	TGTGCCAGCAGTTATACCTACGAGCAGTACTTC
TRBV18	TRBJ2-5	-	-	CASSPRDTPETQYF	TGTGCCAGCTCACCAAGGGACACCCCCGAGACCCAGTACTTC
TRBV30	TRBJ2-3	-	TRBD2	CAWSVGGAEDTQYF	TGTGCCTGGAGTGTGGGAGGGGCAGAAGATACGCAGTATTTT
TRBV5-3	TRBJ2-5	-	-	CARSLRTDGKFRETQYF	TGTGCCAGAAGCTTGAGGACAGACGGGAAATTCAGAGAGACCCAGTACTTC